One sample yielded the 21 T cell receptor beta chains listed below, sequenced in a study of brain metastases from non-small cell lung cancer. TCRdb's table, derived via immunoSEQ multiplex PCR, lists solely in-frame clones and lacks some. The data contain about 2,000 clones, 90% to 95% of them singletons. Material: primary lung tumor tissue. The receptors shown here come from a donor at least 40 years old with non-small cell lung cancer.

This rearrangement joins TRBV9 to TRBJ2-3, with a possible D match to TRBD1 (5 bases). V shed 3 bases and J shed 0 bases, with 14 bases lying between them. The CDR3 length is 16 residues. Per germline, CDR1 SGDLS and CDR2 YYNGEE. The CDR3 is CASSAKQGSSTDTQYF. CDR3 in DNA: TGTGCCAGCAGCGCGAAGCAGGGATCTAGCACAGATACGCAGTATTTT. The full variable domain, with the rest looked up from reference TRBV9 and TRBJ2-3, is DSGVTQTPKHLITATGQRVTLRCSPRSGDLSVYWYQQSLDQGLQFLIQYYNGEERAKGNILERFSAQQFPDLHSELNLSSLELGDSALYFCASSAKQGSSTDTQYFGPGTRLTVL.

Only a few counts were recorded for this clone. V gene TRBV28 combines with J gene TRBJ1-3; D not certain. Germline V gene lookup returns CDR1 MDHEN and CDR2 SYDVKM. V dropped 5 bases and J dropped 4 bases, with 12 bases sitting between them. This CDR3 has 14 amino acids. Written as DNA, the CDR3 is TGTGCCAGCAGTCCCACAGTGTTAGGAAACACCATATATTTT. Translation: CASSPTVLGNTIYF.

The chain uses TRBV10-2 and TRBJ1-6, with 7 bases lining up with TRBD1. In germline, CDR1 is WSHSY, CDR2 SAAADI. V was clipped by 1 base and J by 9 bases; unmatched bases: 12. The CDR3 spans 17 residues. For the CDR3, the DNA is TGCGCCAGCAGTGAGTATCTGACCGGGACAGAGATTTCACCCCTCCACTTT. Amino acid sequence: CASSEYLTGTEISPLHF.

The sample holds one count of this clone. DNA for the CDR3: TGCGCCAGCAGTGTAGGAAGCGGGGGCACAGATACGCAGTATTTT. It translates to CASSVGSGGTDTQYF. This chain links TRBV10-1 with TRBJ2-3; TRBD2 matches at 7 bases. CDR3 length equals 15 residues. After removal of 4 bases from V and 1 base from J, the junction contained 5 bases not matched to a gene. Germline CDR1 reads WNHNN; CDR2 reads SYGVQD (reference sequence).

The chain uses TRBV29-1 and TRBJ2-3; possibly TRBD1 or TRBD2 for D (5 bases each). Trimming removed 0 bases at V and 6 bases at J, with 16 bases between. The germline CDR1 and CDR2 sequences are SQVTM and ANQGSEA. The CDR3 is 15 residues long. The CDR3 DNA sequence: TGCAGCGTTGAAGACGGGACCGCCAACGGGGATACGCAGTATTTT. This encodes CSVEDGTANGDTQYF.

The CDR3 loop reads CASSPYYRGTNEKLFF. The CDR3 nucleotides are TGTGCCAGCTCACCATACTACAGGGGAACTAATGAAAAACTGTTTTTT. V is TRBV18 and J is TRBJ1-4; 7 bases match TRBD1. In germline, CDR1 is KGHSH, CDR2 LQKENI. With V trimmed by 2 bases and J by 1 base, 4 bases remained unmatched. The CDR3 spans 16 residues.

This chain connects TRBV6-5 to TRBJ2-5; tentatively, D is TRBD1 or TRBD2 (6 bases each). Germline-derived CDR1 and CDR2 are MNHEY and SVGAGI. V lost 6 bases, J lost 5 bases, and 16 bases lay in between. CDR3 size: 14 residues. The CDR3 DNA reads TGTGCCAGCAGGAACGGAGGGGGAGGTGAGACCCAGTACTTC. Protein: CASRNGGGGETQYF.

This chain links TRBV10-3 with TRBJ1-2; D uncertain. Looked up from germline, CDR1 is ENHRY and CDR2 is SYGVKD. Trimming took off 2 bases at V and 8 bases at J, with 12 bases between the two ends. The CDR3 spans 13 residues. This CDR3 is CAISENSFRGYTF. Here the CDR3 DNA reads TGTGCCATCAGTGAGAATTCTTTCCGGGGCTACACCTTC.

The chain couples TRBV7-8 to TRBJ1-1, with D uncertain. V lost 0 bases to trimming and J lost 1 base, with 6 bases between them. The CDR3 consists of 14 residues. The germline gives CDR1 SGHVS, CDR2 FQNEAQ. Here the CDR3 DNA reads TGTGCCAGCAGCTTAGCTCCGGGGAACACTGAAGCTTTCTTT. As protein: CASSLAPGNTEAFF.

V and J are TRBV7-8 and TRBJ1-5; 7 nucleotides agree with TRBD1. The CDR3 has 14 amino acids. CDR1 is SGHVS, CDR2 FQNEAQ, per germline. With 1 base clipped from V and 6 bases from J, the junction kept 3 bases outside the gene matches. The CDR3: CASSLETGPQPQHF. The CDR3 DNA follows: TGTGCCAGCAGCTTAGAGACAGGGCCTCAGCCCCAGCATTTT.

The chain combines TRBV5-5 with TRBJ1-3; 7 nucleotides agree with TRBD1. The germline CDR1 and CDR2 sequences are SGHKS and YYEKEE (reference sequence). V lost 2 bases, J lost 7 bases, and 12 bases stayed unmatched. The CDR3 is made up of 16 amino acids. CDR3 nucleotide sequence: TGTGCCAGCAGCTTTTTTGGGACAGAAAGTGGGAACACCATATATTTT. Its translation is CASSFFGTESGNTIYF.

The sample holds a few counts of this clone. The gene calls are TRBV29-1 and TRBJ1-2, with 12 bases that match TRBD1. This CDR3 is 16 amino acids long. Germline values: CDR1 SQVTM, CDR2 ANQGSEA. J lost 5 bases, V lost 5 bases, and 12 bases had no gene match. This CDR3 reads CSVFSGTGGLFYGYTF. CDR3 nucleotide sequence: TGCAGCGTTTTTTCCGGGACAGGGGGCTTATTTTATGGCTACACCTTC.

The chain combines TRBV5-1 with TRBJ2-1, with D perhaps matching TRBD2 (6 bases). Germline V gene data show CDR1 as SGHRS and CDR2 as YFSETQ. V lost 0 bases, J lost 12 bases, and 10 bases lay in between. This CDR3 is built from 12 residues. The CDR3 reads CASSLGGVGQFF. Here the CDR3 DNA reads TGCGCCAGCAGCTTGGGCGGGGTCGGGCAGTTCTTC.

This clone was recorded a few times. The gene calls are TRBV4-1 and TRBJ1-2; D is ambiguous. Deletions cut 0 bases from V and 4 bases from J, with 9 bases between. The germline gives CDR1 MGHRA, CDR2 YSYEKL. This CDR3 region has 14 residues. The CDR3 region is CASSQDHRGYGYTF. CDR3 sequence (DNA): TGCGCCAGCAGCCAAGACCACAGAGGCTATGGCTACACCTTC.

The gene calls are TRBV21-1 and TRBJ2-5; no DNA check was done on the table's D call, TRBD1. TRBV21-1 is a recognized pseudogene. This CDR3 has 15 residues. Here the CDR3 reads CASSATTGTEETQYF. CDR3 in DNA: TGTGCCAGCAGCGCCACGACAGGGACAGAAGAGACCCAGTACTTC.

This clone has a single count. The CDR3 sequence is CASSYWAEASTDTQYF. The CDR3 DNA reads TGTGCCAGCAGTTACTGGGCGGAAGCTAGCACAGATACGCAGTATTTT. The chain carries TRBV6-5 and TRBJ2-3, with no clear D. V shed 1 base and J shed 0 bases, with 11 bases lying between them. There are 16 residues in the CDR3. The germline V gene encodes CDR1 MNHEY and CDR2 SVGAGI.

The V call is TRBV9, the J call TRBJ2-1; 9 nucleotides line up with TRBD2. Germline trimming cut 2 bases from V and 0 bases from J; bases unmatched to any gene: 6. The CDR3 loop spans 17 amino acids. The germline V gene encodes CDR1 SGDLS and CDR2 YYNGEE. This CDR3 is CASSVGSGGTSYNEQFF. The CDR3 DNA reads TGTGCCAGCAGCGTCGGTAGCGGGGGTACCTCCTACAATGAGCAGTTCTTC.

For the CDR3, the DNA is TGTGCCAGCAGCGTCGGGAGCTCCTATAATTCACCCCTCCACTTT. This sequence encodes CASSVGSSYNSPLHF. The V call is TRBV9, the J call TRBJ1-6; unclear D gene. The CDR3 runs to 15 residues. The V end was cut by 2 bases, the J end by 0 bases, with 6 bases between. Germline V gene data show CDR1 as SGDLS and CDR2 as YYNGEE.

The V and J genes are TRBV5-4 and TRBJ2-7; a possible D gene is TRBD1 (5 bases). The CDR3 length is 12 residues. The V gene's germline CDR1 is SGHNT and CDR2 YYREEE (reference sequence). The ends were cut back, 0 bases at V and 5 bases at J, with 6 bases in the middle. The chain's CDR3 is CASSLDRHEQYF. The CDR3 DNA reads TGTGCCAGCAGCTTGGACAGGCACGAGCAGTACTTC. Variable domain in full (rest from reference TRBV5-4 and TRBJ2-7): ETGVTQSPTHLIKTRGQQVTLRCSSQSGHNTVSWYQQALGQGPQFIFQYYREEENGRGNFPPRFSGLQFPNYSSELNVNALELDDSALYLCASSLDRHEQYFGPGTRLTVT.

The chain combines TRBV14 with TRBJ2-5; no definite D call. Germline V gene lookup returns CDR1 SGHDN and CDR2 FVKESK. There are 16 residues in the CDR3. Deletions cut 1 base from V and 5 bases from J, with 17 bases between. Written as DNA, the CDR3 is TGTGCCAGCAGCCAAGTAGTCTCCAGGTCCGAGGAGACCCAGTACTTC. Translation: CASSQVVSRSEETQYF.

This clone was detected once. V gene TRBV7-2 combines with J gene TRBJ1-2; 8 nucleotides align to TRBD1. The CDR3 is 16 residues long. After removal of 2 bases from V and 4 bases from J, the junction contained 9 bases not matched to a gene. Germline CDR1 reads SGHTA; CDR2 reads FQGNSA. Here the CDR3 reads CASSLLWSGGAYGYTF. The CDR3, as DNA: TGTGCCAGCAGCTTACTATGGTCAGGGGGCGCCTATGGCTACACCTTC.